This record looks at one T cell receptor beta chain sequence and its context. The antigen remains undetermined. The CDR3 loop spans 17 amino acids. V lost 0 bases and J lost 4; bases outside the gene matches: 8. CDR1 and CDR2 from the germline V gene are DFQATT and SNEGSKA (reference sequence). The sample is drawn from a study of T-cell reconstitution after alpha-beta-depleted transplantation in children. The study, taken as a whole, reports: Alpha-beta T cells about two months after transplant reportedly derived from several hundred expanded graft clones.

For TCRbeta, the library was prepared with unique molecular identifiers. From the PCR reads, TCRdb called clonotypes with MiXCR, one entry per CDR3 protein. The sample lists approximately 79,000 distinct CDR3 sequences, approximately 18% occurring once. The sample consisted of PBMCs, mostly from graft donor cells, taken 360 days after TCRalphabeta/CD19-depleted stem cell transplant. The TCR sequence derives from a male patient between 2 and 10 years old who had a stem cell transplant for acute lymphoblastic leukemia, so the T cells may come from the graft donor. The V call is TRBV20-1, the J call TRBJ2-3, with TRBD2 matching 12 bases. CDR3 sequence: CSARDPGLAGSADTQYF. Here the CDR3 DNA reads TGCAGTGCTAGAGACCCCGGACTAGCGGGAAGTGCAGATACGCAGTATTTT.